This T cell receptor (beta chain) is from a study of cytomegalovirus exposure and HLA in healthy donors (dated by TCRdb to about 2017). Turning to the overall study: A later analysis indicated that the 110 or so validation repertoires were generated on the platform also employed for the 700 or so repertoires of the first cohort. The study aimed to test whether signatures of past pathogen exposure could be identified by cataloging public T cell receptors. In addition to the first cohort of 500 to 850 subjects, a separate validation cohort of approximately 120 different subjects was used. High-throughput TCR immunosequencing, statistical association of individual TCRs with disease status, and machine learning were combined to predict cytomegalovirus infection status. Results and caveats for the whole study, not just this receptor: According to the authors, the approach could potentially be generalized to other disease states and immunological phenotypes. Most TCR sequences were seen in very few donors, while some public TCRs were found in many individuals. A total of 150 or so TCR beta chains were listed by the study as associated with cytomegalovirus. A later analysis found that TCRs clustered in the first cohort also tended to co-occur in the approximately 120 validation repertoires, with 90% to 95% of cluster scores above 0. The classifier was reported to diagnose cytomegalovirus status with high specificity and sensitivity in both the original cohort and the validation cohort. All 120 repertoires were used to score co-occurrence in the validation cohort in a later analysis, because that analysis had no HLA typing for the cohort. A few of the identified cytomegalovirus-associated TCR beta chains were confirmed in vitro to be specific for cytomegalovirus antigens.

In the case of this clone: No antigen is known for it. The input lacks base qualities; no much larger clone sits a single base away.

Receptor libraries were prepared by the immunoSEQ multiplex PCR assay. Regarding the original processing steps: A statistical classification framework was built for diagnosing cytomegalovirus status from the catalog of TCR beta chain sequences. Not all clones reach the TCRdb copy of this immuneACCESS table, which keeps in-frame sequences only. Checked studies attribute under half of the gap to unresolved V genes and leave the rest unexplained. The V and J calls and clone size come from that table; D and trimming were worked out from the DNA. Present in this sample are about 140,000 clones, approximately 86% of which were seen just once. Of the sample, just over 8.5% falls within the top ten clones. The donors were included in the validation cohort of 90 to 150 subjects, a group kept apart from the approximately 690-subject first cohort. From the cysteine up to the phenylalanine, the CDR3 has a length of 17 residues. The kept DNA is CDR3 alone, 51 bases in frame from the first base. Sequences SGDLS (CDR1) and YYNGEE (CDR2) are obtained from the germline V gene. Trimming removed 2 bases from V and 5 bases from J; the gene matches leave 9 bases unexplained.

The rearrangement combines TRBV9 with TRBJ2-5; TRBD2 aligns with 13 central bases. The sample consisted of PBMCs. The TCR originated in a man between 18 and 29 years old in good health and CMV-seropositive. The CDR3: CASSVGPGLAGSETQYF. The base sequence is TGTGCCAGCAGCGTGGGGCCGGGACTAGCGGGAAGCGAGACCCAGTACTTC.